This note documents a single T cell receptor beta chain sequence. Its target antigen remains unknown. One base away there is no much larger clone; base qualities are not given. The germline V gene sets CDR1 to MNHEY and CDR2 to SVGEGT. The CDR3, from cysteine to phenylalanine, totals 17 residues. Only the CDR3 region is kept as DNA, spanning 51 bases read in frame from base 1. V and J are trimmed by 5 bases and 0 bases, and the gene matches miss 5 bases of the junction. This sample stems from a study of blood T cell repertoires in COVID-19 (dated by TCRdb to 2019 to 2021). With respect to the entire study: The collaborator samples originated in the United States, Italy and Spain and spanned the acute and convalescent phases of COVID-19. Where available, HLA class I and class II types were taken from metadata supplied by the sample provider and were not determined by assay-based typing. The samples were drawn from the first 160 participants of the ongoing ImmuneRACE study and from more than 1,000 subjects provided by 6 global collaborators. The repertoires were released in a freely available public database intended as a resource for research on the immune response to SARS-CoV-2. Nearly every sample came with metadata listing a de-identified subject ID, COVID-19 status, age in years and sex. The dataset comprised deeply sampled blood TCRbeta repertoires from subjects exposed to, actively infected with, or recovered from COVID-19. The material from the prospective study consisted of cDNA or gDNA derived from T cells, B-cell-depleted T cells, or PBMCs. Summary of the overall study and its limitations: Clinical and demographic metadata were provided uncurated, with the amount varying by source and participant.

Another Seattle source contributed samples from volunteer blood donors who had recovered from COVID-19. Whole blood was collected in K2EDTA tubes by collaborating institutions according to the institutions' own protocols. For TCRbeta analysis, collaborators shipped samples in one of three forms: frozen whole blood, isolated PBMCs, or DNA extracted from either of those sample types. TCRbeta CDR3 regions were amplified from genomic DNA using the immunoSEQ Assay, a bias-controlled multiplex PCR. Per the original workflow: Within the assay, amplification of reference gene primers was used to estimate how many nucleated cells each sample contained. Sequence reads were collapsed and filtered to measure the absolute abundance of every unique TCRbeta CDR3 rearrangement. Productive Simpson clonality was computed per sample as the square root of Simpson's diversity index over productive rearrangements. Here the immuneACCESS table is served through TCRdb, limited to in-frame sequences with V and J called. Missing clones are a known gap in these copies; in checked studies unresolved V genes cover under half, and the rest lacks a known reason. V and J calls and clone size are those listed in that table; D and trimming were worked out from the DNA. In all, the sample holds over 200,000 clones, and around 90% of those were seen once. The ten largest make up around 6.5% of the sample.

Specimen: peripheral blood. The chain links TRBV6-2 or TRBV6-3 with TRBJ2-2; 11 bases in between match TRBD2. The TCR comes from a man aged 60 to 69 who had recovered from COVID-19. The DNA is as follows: TGTGCCAGCAGTCTAGCGGGGGGACCCACGAACACCGGGGAGCTGTTTTTT. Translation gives CASSLAGGPTNTGELFF.